The TCR beta chain under discussion was sequenced for a study of regulatory T cells in long-lasting Graves disease. CDR3 length equals 15 residues. The trim removed 2 bases at V and 3 bases at J, leaving 3 bases unmatched. Germline lookup yields CDR1 KGHDR and CDR2 SFDVKD. Arm-PCR of CDR3 regions and iRepertoire HTBI primers were used to build TCR beta libraries. TCRdb reprocessed the multiplex PCR reads with MiXCR, giving one entry per CDR3 protein. The sample holds 300,000 to 500,000 distinct CDR3 sequences, under 25% seen once. This clonotype was observed once. Time point denoted: persistent/refractory GD, antithyroid drugs over 5 years with positive TRAb. PBMCs provided the RNA from which the TCR library was made.

J is TRBJ2-3 and V is TRBV24-1; 8 bases are shared with TRBD1. The receptor's source is a female donor with Graves disease. The sample here was peripheral blood mononuclear cells (PBMCs), taken when the disease was refractory, from a patient treated with antithyroid drugs. The CDR3 sequence: CATSDSGQGTDTQYF. CDR3 in DNA: TGTGCCACCAGTGATTCCGGACAGGGAACAGATACGCAGTATTTT.